This T cell receptor (beta chain) is from a study of cytomegalovirus exposure and HLA in healthy donors. In regard to this clone: Its antigen is still unknown.

Use of 60 Vbeta and 13 Jbeta primers characterized the PCR. The method was immunoSEQ multiplex PCR; TCRdb's version includes in-frame clones alone and lacks a portion of them. This table has more than 100,000 clones, around 72% appearing once. The study's findings and limits: Researchers catalogued some 160 TCR beta chains as cytomegalovirus-associated. Earlier analysis yielded a pattern in which most TCR beta V segments were productive about 90% or about 30% of the time.

V shed 3 bases, J shed 4 bases, and the junction held 13 bases outside the gene matches. Germline V lookup: CDR1 LNHDA, CDR2 SQIVND (reference sequence). The CDR3 covers 17 residues. This TCR came from a woman aged 18-35 years in good health and CMV-seronegative. The V call is TRBV19, the J call TRBJ2-3; 7 bases line up with TRBD2. Sequencing input: PBMCs. The CDR3 DNA reads TGTGCCAGTAGTATGGGGGGGGACTCAGCAACCCCAGATACGCAGTATTTT. Its protein is CASSMGGDSATPDTQYF.